This TCR beta chain stems from a study of T cells in localized non-small cell lung cancer. Findings of the study overall: Adjacent lung exhibited a median of about 50 among the 100 most abundant tumor clones.

Some clones are missing from TCRdb's copy, which holds only in-frame ones; the method was immunoSEQ multiplex PCR. The sample shows 2,500 or so clones, approximately 24% of them seen only once. Points on this clone: As yet, its antigen is unknown. Additional DNA sequences in this sample encode the identical CDR3.

The source of this sequence is a female donor with stage II lung adenocarcinoma. The source material was normal lung tissue next to the tumor, sampled before any cancer treatment.

This CDR3 is CASSLAASGANVLTF. The CDR3 bases are TGCGCCAGCAGCTTGGCGGCCTCCGGGGCCAACGTCCTGACTTTC. The V call is TRBV5-1, the J call TRBJ2-6; D is uncertain. CDR1 and CDR2 (germline): SGHRS, YFSETQ. V was trimmed by 0 bases and J by 4 bases, leaving 8 bases between them. There are 15 residues in the CDR3.